This TCR beta chain was obtained from a study of cytomegalovirus exposure and HLA in healthy donors. Turning to the study itself: Samples from HLA-typed donors yielded about 80 million unique TCRs in an early data release. Genetic ancestry analysis placed around 76% of the approximately 400 donors that were genotyped in the Caucasian-associated cluster.

Germline CDR1 SGHTA, CDR2 FQGNSA. Trimming took 1 base from V and 1 from J, leaving 13 bases between them. The CDR3 runs to 16 residues. The PCR made use of 60 Vbeta and 13 Jbeta primers. Produced via immunoSEQ multiplex PCR; TCRdb's table is partial and in-frame only. The sample shows under 130,000 clones, around three quarters of them seen only once. This clonotype originated in a female donor in good health and CMV-seropositive. J is TRBJ1-1 and V is TRBV7-2, with TRBD1 as a possible D gene (5 bases). Material for sequencing was PBMCs. Here the CDR3 reads CASSLVGTGGNTEAFF. In DNA form, the CDR3 reads TGTGCCAGCAGCTTAGTTGGGACTGGAGGGAACACTGAAGCTTTCTTT.